This entry describes one TCR beta chain. No antigen is known for it. Sequenced by immunoSEQ multiplex PCR; TCRdb stores in-frame clones only, minus some. The table has approximately 110,000 clones, about nine tenths seen once. This record comes from a study of T cell responses to AZD1222 COVID-19 vaccine. Overall study: The study pooled second doses at about 4 or about 12 weeks.

Findings and limits, study-wide: The study found Spike-specific TCR breadth and depth rose after two AZD1222 doses.

This specimen was peripheral blood, taken on day 0 of AZD1222 vaccination. The sequence was obtained from an adult in good health.

The chain's CDR3 is CASSPGAETQYF. In nucleotides, the CDR3 is TGTGCCAGCAGTCCGGGCGCCGAAACGCAGTATTTT. The chain carries TRBV6-2 or TRBV6-3 and TRBJ2-3; D uncertain. CDR1 MNHEY and CDR2 SVGEGT come from the germline V gene. V dropped 5 bases and J dropped 9 bases, with 12 bases sitting between them. The CDR3 sequence is 12 residues long.